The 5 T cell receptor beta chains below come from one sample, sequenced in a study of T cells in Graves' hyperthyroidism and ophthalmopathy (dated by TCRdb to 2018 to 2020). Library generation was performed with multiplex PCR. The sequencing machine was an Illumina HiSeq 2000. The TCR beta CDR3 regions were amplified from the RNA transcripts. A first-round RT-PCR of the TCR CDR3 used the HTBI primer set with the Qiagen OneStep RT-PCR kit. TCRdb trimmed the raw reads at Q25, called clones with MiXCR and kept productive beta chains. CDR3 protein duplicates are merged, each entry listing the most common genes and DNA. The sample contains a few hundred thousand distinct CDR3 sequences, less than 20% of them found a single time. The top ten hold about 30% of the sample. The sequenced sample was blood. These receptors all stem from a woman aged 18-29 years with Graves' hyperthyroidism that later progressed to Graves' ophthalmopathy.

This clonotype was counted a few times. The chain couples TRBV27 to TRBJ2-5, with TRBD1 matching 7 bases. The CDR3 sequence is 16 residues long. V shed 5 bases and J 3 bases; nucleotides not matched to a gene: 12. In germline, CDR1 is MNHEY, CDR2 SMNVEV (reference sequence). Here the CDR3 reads CASSRLHRGVEETQYF. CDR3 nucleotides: TGTGCCAGCAGTCGGTTGCACAGGGGAGTAGAAGAGACCCAGTACTTC.

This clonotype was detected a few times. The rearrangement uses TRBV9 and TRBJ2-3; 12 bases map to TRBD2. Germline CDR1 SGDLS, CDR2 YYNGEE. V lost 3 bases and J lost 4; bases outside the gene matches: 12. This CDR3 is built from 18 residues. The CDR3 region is CASSAKLAGGPHADTQYF. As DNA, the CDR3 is TGTGCCAGCAGCGCCAAGCTAGCGGGAGGGCCTCACGCAGATACGCAGTATTTT.

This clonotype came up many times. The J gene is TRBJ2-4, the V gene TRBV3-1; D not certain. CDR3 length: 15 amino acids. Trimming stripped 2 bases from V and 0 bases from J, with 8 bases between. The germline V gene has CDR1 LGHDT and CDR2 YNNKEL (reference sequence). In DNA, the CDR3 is TGTGCCAGCAGCCAATTCCATTTAGCCAAAAACATTCAGTACTTC. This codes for CASSQFHLAKNIQYF.

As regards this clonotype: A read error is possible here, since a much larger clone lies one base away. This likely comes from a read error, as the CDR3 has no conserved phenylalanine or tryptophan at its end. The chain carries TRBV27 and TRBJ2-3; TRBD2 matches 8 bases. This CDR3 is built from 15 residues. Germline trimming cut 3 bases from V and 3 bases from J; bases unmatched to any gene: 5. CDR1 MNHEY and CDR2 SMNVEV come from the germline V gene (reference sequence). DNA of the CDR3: TGTGCCAGCAGTTTCGGGGGGGCGCGGACAGATACGCAGTATCTT. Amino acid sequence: CASSFGGARTDTQYL.

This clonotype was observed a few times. This CDR3 reads CAISEGQGISYGYTF. The CDR3 bases are TGTGCCATCAGTGAAGGACAGGGGATTTCCTATGGCTACACCTTC. The chain combines TRBV10-3 with TRBJ1-2; 9 bases match TRBD1. From germline, CDR1 is ENHRY and CDR2 SYGVKD. The ends lost 3 bases at V and 4 bases at J; junction bases unmatched: 6. The CDR3 runs to 15 residues.